The 28 T cell receptor beta chains below all came from one sample that was sequenced in a study of blood T cell repertoires in COVID-19. Libraries were prepared by immunoSEQ multiplex PCR; TCRdb keeps only in-frame clonotypes and omits some of them. In the table there are roughly 220,000 clones, approximately 78% of which are singletons. The specimen sequenced was peripheral blood. These TCRs come from a woman older than 75 with COVID-19, enrolled during active disease.

CDR3 region: CASSRTGPYQPQHF. The CDR3, as DNA: TGTGCCAGCTCAAGAACGGGTCCCTATCAGCCCCAGCATTTT. The chain has TRBV18 and TRBJ1-5; D gene uncertain. V shed 5 bases and J shed 5 bases, with 13 bases lying between them. Germline loops: CDR1 KGHSH, CDR2 LQKENI. The CDR3 consists of 14 residues.

The rearrangement links TRBV27 to TRBJ2-2; 8 nucleotides agree with TRBD2. Germline V gives CDR1 MNHEY, CDR2 SMNVEV (reference sequence). The CDR3 has 15 residues. The junction had 2 bases not matched to a gene; V was cut back by 3 bases and J by 2 bases. The CDR3 spells CASSLLAGNTGELFF. CDR3 nucleotide sequence: TGTGCCAGCAGTTTGTTAGCGGGAAACACCGGGGAGCTGTTTTTT.

This clone was observed a single time. The chain recombines TRBV18 with TRBJ2-1; 7 nucleotides line up with TRBD1. This CDR3 spans 15 amino acids. The V gene end was trimmed by 3 bases and the J gene end by 7 bases; junction bases not matched to a gene: 9. Germline values: CDR1 KGHSH, CDR2 LQKENI. The CDR3 DNA reads TGTGCCAGCTCACCGGTCAGACAGGGATCAAATGAGCAGTTCTTC. This codes for CASSPVRQGSNEQFF.

The CDR3 protein is CASSYPSTGEETQYF. The CDR3 nucleotides are TGTGCCAGCAGCTACCCCTCGACAGGGGAAGAGACCCAGTACTTC. The chain joins TRBV7-9 to TRBJ2-5; TRBD1 agrees at 8 bases. This CDR3 contains 15 residues. The germline V gene has CDR1 SEHNR and CDR2 FQNEAQ (reference sequence). V gave up 4 bases and J gave up 3 bases; unmatched junction bases: 7.

In the case of this clone: The junction shows a germline mismatch at one end, possibly a read error. V usage is TRBV2 and J usage is TRBJ1-1; D might be TRBD1 (5 bases). CDR3 length: 11 amino acids. Germline-derived CDR1 and CDR2 are SNHLY and FYNNEI. Here the CDR3 reads CASSEARQSCF. The CDR3 nucleotides read TGTGCCAGCAGTGAAGCCAGACAGTCGTGTTTT.

The gene calls are TRBV12-3 or TRBV12-4 and TRBJ1-1, with D maybe TRBD1 (5 bases). CDR3 size: 13 residues. Trimming stripped 0 bases from V and 7 bases from J, with 9 bases between. CDR3 in DNA: TGTGCCAGCAGTTTAGCGGGGGGGATTGAAGCTTTCTTT. It yields the protein CASSLAGGIEAFF.

The V call is TRBV28, the J call TRBJ1-2; the D gene is possibly TRBD1 (6 bases). This CDR3 has 14 amino acids. With 3 bases removed from V and 5 bases from J, the gap between germline ends came to 13 bases. Looked up from germline, CDR1 is MDHEN and CDR2 is SYDVKM. CDR3 nucleotide sequence: TGTGCCAGCAGTTTCGGACAGTCCTATTATGGCTACACCTTC. It codes for CASSFGQSYYGYTF.

This clone was seen more than once but under ten times. The V call is TRBV19, the J call TRBJ1-4; no definite D call. CDR3 size: 15 residues. Trimming pared 9 bases from V and 0 bases from J, leaving 14 bases between. Germline CDR1 and CDR2: LNHDA and SQIVND (reference sequence). The CDR3 is CASTRRDTTNEKLFF. CDR3 coding DNA: TGTGCCAGCACCCGGAGGGATACAACTAATGAAAAACTGTTTTTT.

J is TRBJ2-2 and V is TRBV6-4; D is unclear. Trimming removed 1 base at V and 0 bases at J, with 3 bases between. Germline CDR1 and CDR2: MRHNA and SNTAGT. This CDR3 spans 14 amino acids. The CDR3 region has the DNA TGTGCCAGCAGTGACTGGCCGAACACCGGGGAGCTGTTTTTT. It codes for CASSDWPNTGELFF.

The chain uses TRBV18 and TRBJ2-7, with TRBD1 identical over 10 bases. The CDR3 has 13 residues. The ends lost 4 bases at V and 5 bases at J; junction bases unmatched: 2. Germline V gene data show CDR1 as KGHSH and CDR2 as LQKENI. The CDR3 region is CASSRGTGDEQYF. The CDR3 coding sequence is TGTGCCAGCTCACGAGGGACAGGGGACGAGCAGTACTTC.

The V call is TRBV27, the J call TRBJ2-7; possibly TRBD2 for D (6 bases). This CDR3 is built from 14 residues. The V end was cut by 3 bases, the J end by 4 bases, with 13 bases between. Germline V gene sequence: CDR1 MNHEY, CDR2 SMNVEV (reference sequence). CDR3 sequence reads: CASSFRAGIYEQYF. DNA of the CDR3: TGTGCCAGCAGTTTTAGGGCGGGAATTTACGAGCAGTACTTC.

The chain has TRBV9 and TRBJ1-6; unclear D gene. This CDR3 region has 15 residues. Germline CDR1 and CDR2: SGDLS and YYNGEE. Between the trimmed V and J ends, which lost 4 bases and 0 bases, there was a span of 8 bases. In DNA form, the CDR3 reads TGTGCCAGCAGCTCTCCAGGCTCCTATAATTCACCCCTCCACTTT. Translation: CASSSPGSYNSPLHF.

The chain links TRBV6-1 to TRBJ1-4; a possible D gene is TRBD1 (6 bases). The V end was cut by 1 base, the J end by 8 bases, with 11 bases between. CDR3 length: 14 residues. Germline-derived CDR1 and CDR2 are MNHNS and SASEGT. The CDR3 here is CASSEGQRGEKLFF. DNA of the CDR3: TGTGCCAGCAGTGAAGGGCAGAGGGGGGAAAAACTGTTTTTT.

The rearrangement links TRBV6-5 to TRBJ1-5, with 7 positions matching TRBD1. V gave up 6 bases and J gave up 7 bases; unmatched junction bases: 9. Germline CDR1 MNHEY, CDR2 SVGAGI. The CDR3 contains 14 residues. CDR3 loop: CASRSGTEIQPQHF. In nucleotides, the CDR3 is TGTGCCAGCAGGTCCGGGACAGAAATCCAGCCCCAGCATTTT.

This chain uses TRBV7-2 with TRBJ1-5; 8 positions agree with TRBD1. The CDR3 length is 15 residues. Trimming took 5 bases from V and 7 from J; bases not matched to a gene: 10. CDR1 is SGHTA and CDR2 is FQGNSA in the germline V gene. CDR3 DNA: TGTGCCAGCAGCCTTCGGGGACAGGTTAACCAGCCCCAGCATTTT. This encodes CASSLRGQVNQPQHF.

The chain carries TRBV5-4 and TRBJ2-7, with D maybe TRBD1 (6 bases). CDR1 and CDR2 from the germline V gene are SGHNT and YYREEE (reference sequence). V lost 4 bases and J lost 5, with 16 bases in between. This CDR3 spans 14 amino acids. The CDR3: CASSQRRDIDEQYF. In DNA, the CDR3 is TGTGCCAGCAGCCAAAGAAGGGACATCGACGAGCAGTACTTC.

This clone was picked up one time. The genes are TRBV5-6 and TRBJ1-2; D perhaps matches TRBD1 (6 bases). V lost 4 bases and J 5 bases, leaving 12 bases between the germline ends. This CDR3 is built from 13 residues. CDR1 and CDR2 (germline): SGHDT, YYEEEE. CDR3 region: CASSLYRVYGYTF. As DNA, the CDR3 is TGTGCCAGCAGCCTATACAGGGTTTATGGCTACACCTTC.

This clone was detected only a few times. The gene calls are TRBV9 and TRBJ2-3, with a possible D match to TRBD1 (5 bases). The CDR3 sequence is 15 residues long. Trimming took 3 bases from V and 1 from J, leaving 12 bases between them. Germline V lookup: CDR1 SGDLS, CDR2 YYNGEE. CDR3 loop: CASSDQGIRTDTQYF. The CDR3 DNA reads as TGTGCCAGCAGCGATCAGGGTATCCGCACAGATACGCAGTATTTT.

V and J are TRBV24-1 and TRBJ2-2; D not certain. V lost 3 bases and J 1 base, leaving 5 bases between the germline ends. Per the germline V gene, CDR1 is KGHDR and CDR2 is SFDVKD. The CDR3 contains 14 residues. CDR3 sequence reads: CATSDHGNTGELFF. In DNA form, the CDR3 reads TGTGCCACCAGTGATCACGGGAACACCGGGGAGCTGTTTTTT.

V and J are TRBV7-2 and TRBJ2-7; 12 nucleotides match TRBD2. Looked up from germline, CDR1 is SGHTA and CDR2 is FQGNSA. The junction had 5 bases not matched to a gene; V was cut back by 6 bases and J by 2 bases. This CDR3 is 15 amino acids long. The CDR3 region has the DNA TGTGCCAGCAGTGGGACTAGCGGGCCAGCCTACGAGCAGTACTTC. This codes for CASSGTSGPAYEQYF. The full variable domain, completed using reference TRBV7-2 and TRBJ2-7, is GAGVSQSPSNKVTEKGKDVELRCDPISGHTALYWYRQSLGQGLEFLIYFQGNSAPDKSGLPSDRFSAERTGGSVSTLTIQRTQQEDSAVYLCASSGTSGPAYEQYFGPGTRLTVT.

The V gene is TRBV6-5, the J gene TRBJ1-5; D is uncertain. The CDR3 spans 14 residues. The germline V and J ends were trimmed by 3 bases and 3 bases, with 9 bases remaining between them. Germline loops: CDR1 MNHEY, CDR2 SVGAGI. The CDR3 loop is CASSYLSPNQPQHF. CDR3 nucleotide sequence: TGTGCCAGCAGTTATTTGAGTCCCAATCAGCCCCAGCATTTT.

The chain couples TRBV7-2 to TRBJ2-7; no reliable D call. Trimming stripped 8 bases from V and 9 bases from J, with 14 bases between. The CDR3 is 11 amino acids. The germline V gene encodes CDR1 SGHTA and CDR2 FQGNSA. For the CDR3, the DNA is TGTGCCAGCGGATTAAGCGAGCGGCAGTACTTC. Amino acid sequence: CASGLSERQYF.

This clone has a handful of counts. The V call is TRBV5-6, the J call TRBJ2-5; 9 nucleotides line up with TRBD1. With V trimmed by 5 bases and J by 7 bases, 9 bases remained unmatched. Per germline, CDR1 SGHDT and CDR2 YYEEEE. The CDR3 totals 14 residues. This CDR3 reads CASSPDRGIGTQYF. As DNA, the CDR3 is TGTGCCAGCAGTCCTGACAGGGGGATTGGGACCCAGTACTTC.

The chain joins TRBV30 to TRBJ2-3, with TRBD2 as a possible D gene (6 bases). Germline V gene lookup returns CDR1 GTSNPN and CDR2 SVGIG (reference sequence). The CDR3 consists of 13 residues. Trimming shortened V by 3 bases and J by 7 bases, and 14 bases separated the two germline ends. The CDR3: CAWRGGGVNTQYF. CDR3 nucleotides: TGTGCCTGGAGAGGTGGAGGGGTAAATACGCAGTATTTT.

This clone was seen just once. The V call is TRBV5-4, the J call TRBJ2-5; D might be TRBD1 (6 bases). The ends were cut back, 2 bases at V and 5 bases at J, with 10 bases in the middle. The germline V gene encodes CDR1 SGHNT and CDR2 YYREEE (reference sequence). This CDR3 region has 13 residues. CDR3 in amino acids: CASSLQGRETQYF. The CDR3 DNA follows: TGTGCCAGCAGCTTACAGGGCCGGGAGACCCAGTACTTC.

The chain links TRBV28 to TRBJ1-5, with 8 bases fitting TRBD1. The CDR3 is 14 amino acids. With V trimmed by 5 bases and J by 4 bases, 4 bases remained unmatched. Per germline, CDR1 MDHEN and CDR2 SYDVKM. The CDR3 protein is CASSIRGPNQPQHF. The CDR3 region has the DNA TGTGCCAGCAGTATCAGGGGGCCGAATCAGCCCCAGCATTTT.

V and J are TRBV6-5 and TRBJ1-5, with 10 bases aligning to TRBD1. Germline lookup yields CDR1 MNHEY and CDR2 SVGAGI. The CDR3 has 15 residues. V lost 6 bases and J lost 7; bases outside the gene matches: 9. The CDR3 DNA sequence: TGTGCCAGCAGGGGGGACAGGGGCAATGGACAGCCCCAGCATTTT. It encodes CASRGDRGNGQPQHF.

The V and J genes are TRBV6-6 and TRBJ1-2; 10 nucleotides line up with TRBD1. CDR3 size: 14 residues. Per the germline V gene, CDR1 is MNHNY and CDR2 is SVGAGI (reference sequence). Trimming took 6 bases from V and 6 from J; bases not matched to a gene: 7. The DNA for the CDR3 is TGTGCCAGCAGGGACCCGGGACAGGGGAATGGCTACACCTTC. Amino acids: CASRDPGQGNGYTF.